The entry below describes one T cell receptor (beta chain). This entry comes from a study of shared T cell receptors in the human thymus. The CDR3 has 18 residues. The germline V gene encodes CDR1 LGHNA and CDR2 YSLEER. The J segment lost 1 base and the V segment lost 1 base, leaving 10 bases of the junction unmatched. The method was immunoSEQ multiplex PCR; TCRdb's version includes in-frame clones alone and lacks a portion of them. The repertoire consists of about 730,000 clones, with roughly 88% occurring once and the leading ten covering about 0.011%. The sample was also reused in another study, on human thymus T cells. That report adds: Donation came from healthy Finnish infants having corrective surgery for congenital heart defects. The thymus tissue came from resections taken during corrective heart surgery.

This chain uses TRBV4-3 with TRBJ2-3, with TRBD2 identical over 8 bases. What was sequenced was thymocytes. The sequence was obtained from a girl in the first two years of life with a congenital heart defect. In nucleotides, the CDR3 is TGCGCCAGCAGCCAAGTTCGCGGGGGGCAGGGAGGCACAGATACGCAGTATTTT. Translating gives CASSQVRGGQGGTDTQYF.